Described below is a single T cell receptor beta chain sequence and its context. The specificity of this receptor is unknown. No base qualities exist here, and no much larger clone lies one base off it. The CDR3 regions of human TCRbeta chains were analyzed by immunosequencing. From the authors' description of their analysis: Repertoire TCRs were checked for matches against a reference library of SARS-CoV-2-specific TCRs that had been generated using the MIRA antigen-specificity platform. Breadth was defined as the fraction of unique TCRs that were SARS-CoV-2-associated. Depth was defined as the fraction of total T cells that were SARS-CoV-2-associated. Using the MIRA data, every spike-specific TCR was mapped to the spike region that the TCR reacted to and assigned to either a CD4 or a CD8 class. Log10-transformed breadth and depth values were compared by one-way ANOVA with Sidak's multiple comparisons tests. What TCRdb holds here is the immuneACCESS table cut down to in-frame rearrangements. Part of the clones is not present; checked against another copy, under half of the missing clones reflect an unresolved V gene, and the others are unexplained. V and J calls plus clone size are reproduced from that table; the DNA served to infer D and trimming. Across this sample there are some 180,000 clones, with 94% seen only once. 1.6% of the sample goes to the ten largest clones.

The sample's time point label, decoded: about 28 days (+/-7) after the second vaccine dose. AZD1222 recipients whose second dose came at about 4 weeks and those whose second dose came at about 12 weeks were combined into one group, since spike-specific TCR depth and breadth did not differ between the two schedules. Samples from vaccinated people were obtained from the UK trials COV001 and COV002, which included a single-blind randomized controlled phase 2/3 trial of AZD1222 (ChAdOx1 nCoV-19) in healthy adults. For TCRbeta chain sequencing, PBMC samples were collected from trial participants at day 0 and at day 28 after the second dose. The source of the sample is a study of T cell responses to AZD1222 COVID-19 vaccine (dated by TCRdb to 2020 to 2022). With respect to the entire study: TCR sequencing was performed for about 250 trial participants, of whom about 200 were given two doses of AZD1222 and some 26 were given two doses of MenACWY control vaccine. Trial participants were enrolled by age into subgroups of 18-55, 56-69 and 70-plus years, and around 150, 29 and 61 TCR-sequenced participants, respectively, were included in these subgroups. General findings and caveats noted by the study authors: Reportedly, almost half of the unique spike-specific TCRs recognized epitopes lying outside the regions that are mutated in the B.1.351 and B.1.1.7 variants. CD4 TCRs associated with the vaccine covered the entire spike protein, and the dominant responses were in regions 160-218 and 743-854. Only five or six AZD1222 recipients were SARS-CoV-2 seropositive at baseline, limiting conclusions about previously exposed vaccinees. In the small 56-69-year group, the increase in depth fell short of significance, most likely because of low power. Participants were mostly white British and included more females than males, and it was suggested by the authors that clonal diversity may have been underestimated. A significant rise in spike-specific TCR breadth and depth was observed after two AZD1222 doses relative to day 0 and relative to MenACWY recipients. No day 14 peak-response samples were available, so repertoires were characterized only after the peak T cell response.

Including the terminal cysteine and phenylalanine, the CDR3 comprises 14 residues. CDR3 DNA is the only sequence kept; it has 42 bases, read in frame from the first base. CDR1 and CDR2, looked up from the germline V gene (reference sequence), are SGHNT and YYREEE. The germline V and J ends show losses of 4 bases and 2 bases respectively, and no gene match explains 5 bases of the junction. The sequences come from peripheral blood, collected 28 days after the second AZD1222 dose. The V gene is TRBV5-4 and the J gene is TRBJ1-1; 7 central bases correspond to TRBD1. The receptor was isolated from an adult who received the AZD1222 COVID-19 vaccine. The DNA sequence reads TGTGCCAGCAGCCCGGACAGGTCAAACACTGAAGCTTTCTTT. Its product reads: CASSPDRSNTEAFF.